The T cell receptor beta chain described here comes from a study of vaccination effects on CD4 cells after COVID-19 (dated by TCRdb to between 2021 and 2022). Turning to the overall study: In the ViraFEST assay, PBMC were stimulated with viral peptide pools, and antigen-specific CD4+ T cell clonotypes were then identified by expansion using TCR sequencing. Each participant got two doses of an mRNA SARS-CoV-2 vaccine, either BNT162b2 or mRNA-1273. A few million PBMC per well were cultured with roughly 10 ug/ml peptides in IMDM containing around 5.3% human AB serum, approximately 9.9 IU/ml IL-2 and gentamicin. SARS-CoV-2 spike-specific CD4+ TCR repertoires were compared before and after mRNA vaccination in COVID-19 convalescent patients and in infection-naive vaccine recipients. A total of 10 COVID-19 convalescent patients and several SARS-CoV-2-naive healthy vaccine recipients were included in the full study. Cultures from other donors in the study were sequenced with the Oncomine TCR Beta short-read assay on an Illumina iSeq 100. On the study overall, not on this receptor specifically: Marked clonal contraction was observed in both infection-induced and vaccine-induced clones at late post-vaccination timepoints, consistent with waning T cell responses. Among healthy vaccine recipients, nearly all vaccine-induced clones were SARS-CoV-2 mono-reactive, and just 1 of 255 was cross-reactive with common cold coronaviruses. Only a small number of convalescent patients were included, and no early post-infection timepoints were available, which limited the study.

After more than 9 days of culture, CD4+ T cells were isolated with the EasySep CD4+ T cell isolation kit. None of the healthy vaccine recipients had a prior SARS-CoV-2 infection, which was confirmed by nucleocapsid antibody tests that came back negative both before and after vaccination. Half of the culture medium was replaced with fresh IL-2-containing medium on days 3 and 7. Unless noted otherwise, every peptide stimulation condition was cultured in triplicate wells. Using Ficoll-Paque Plus gradient centrifugation, PBMC were separated from whole blood and then either used fresh or cryopreserved at -140C. The QIAamp micro DNA kit was used to extract genomic DNA from the cultured CD4+ T cells. Comment on this clone: Its antigen remains undetermined. One end of the junction varies from germline; a read error may be responsible.

Library creation used the immunoSEQ multiplex PCR assay. DNA from the CD4+ T cells that had been cultured and isolated underwent TCR beta CDR3 sequencing. Per the source publication's procedure: Non-productive TCR sequences were discarded, and reads were trimmed to the CDR3 region, with only CDR3s of 7 or more amino acids retained. Antigen-specific clonotypes were identified using the MANAFEST web app by comparison of expansion in peptide wells against reference cultures. To count as positive, a clone had to show expansion at FDR<0.05 compared with the reference and with all other wells, an odds ratio above 5, and a frequency above 0.1% in two replicate wells. Clonotypes significantly expanded in SARS-CoV-2 spike wells and in at least one common cold coronavirus spike condition were defined as cross-reactive. Using the stringdist R package, CDR3 similarity was measured by Levenshtein distance, and unrooted trees were constructed with ape in R 3.6.1. TCRdb limited this immuneACCESS table to in-frame rearrangements with V and J called. A share of clones is missing; checked studies link under half to unresolved V genes, and the rest is unexplained. Clonal size and the V and J genes are those of that table, whereas D and trimming came from the DNA. This sample gives about 74,000 clones in total; about 74% of them show up just once. The ten largest clonotypes hold roughly 2% of the sample.

The TCR originated in a human donor who received a COVID-19 vaccine. The sequences come from CD4+ T cells from PBMCs cultured without peptide, collected before COVID-19 vaccination.

The DNA sequence is TGTGCCAGCTCGCCACAGGACCCGAACACCGGGGAGCTGTTTTTT. This is translated as CASSPQDPNTGELFF. The sequence joins TRBV18 to TRBJ2-2; the D region possibly corresponds to TRBD1 (5 bases align). The CDR3 measures 15 amino acids from cysteine to phenylalanine. The read is trimmed to its CDR3 DNA, 45 bases read in frame from base 1. From a lookup of the germline V gene, CDR1 and CDR2 are KGHSH and LQKENI.